This T cell receptor beta chain was observed in a study of a mutant IDH1 vaccine in newly diagnosed glioma. Study-wide background: The treated population exhibited a male proportion of about 62%, a female proportion of about 38%, and a mean age of roughly 39 years.

Assay: immunoSEQ multiplex PCR; the TCRdb copy retains only in-frame clones and omits some. The sample includes 60,000 to 75,000 clones, over 70% seen only once; the top ten take 4.6%. CDR1 is WSHSY, CDR2 SAAADI, per germline. The CDR3 is 18 amino acids. V dropped 6 bases and J dropped 4; count of bases not matched to a gene: 8. Time point denoted: baseline, week 1 (first vaccination visit). This sample's treatment: pre-vaccination baseline after standard-of-care therapy. The sequences come from peripheral blood mononuclear cells (PBMCs), collected from a glioma patient treated with radiotherapy, temozolomide or both. This clonotype was obtained from a woman in her late teens or twenties with glioma. Some clones in this sample may be carry-over from other donors' samples. This chain connects TRBV10-2 to TRBJ2-2, with TRBD2 matching over 16 bases. CDR3 coding DNA: TGCGCCAGCAGGGGGACTAGCGGGGGGGCCGGGGGCACCGGGGAGCTGTTTTTT. It codes for CASRGTSGGAGGTGELFF.